This is a list of T cell receptor beta chains from one sample in a study of blood T cell repertoires in COVID-19. Sequenced by immunoSEQ multiplex PCR; TCRdb stores in-frame clones only, minus some. The sample includes over 200,000 clones, over 75% of them seen just once. Sequenced: peripheral blood. Receptors were obtained from a man in his forties with active or convalescent COVID-19. CDR3s leave out the opening cysteine and the closing phenylalanine or tryptophan.

CDR3 length: 11
V gene: TRBV28
J gene: TRBJ1-1
CDR3 protein: ATADRMNTEAF

CDR3 length: 12
V gene: TRBV19
J gene: TRBJ1-2
CDR3 protein: ASIAGGAGYGYT

CDR3 length: 11
V gene: TRBV30
J gene: TRBJ1-6
CDR3 protein: AWSAADNSPLH

CDR3 length: 11
V gene: TRBV6-5
J gene: TRBJ1-1
CDR3 protein: ASRFGQFTEAF

CDR3 length: 13
V gene: TRBV7-9
J gene: TRBJ1-3
CDR3 protein: ASSWGSGVGNTIY

CDR3 length: 11
V gene: TRBV5-4
J gene: TRBJ1-1
CDR3 protein: ASSEEVWTEAF

CDR3 length: 13
V gene: TRBV7-9
J gene: TRBJ1-1
CDR3 protein: ASSPRQGLGTEAF

CDR3 length: 14
V gene: TRBV3-1/TRBV3-2
J gene: TRBJ2-7
CDR3 protein: ASSTRTTGQGYEQY

CDR3 length: 12
V gene: TRBV11-3
J gene: TRBJ2-7
CDR3 protein: ASSLTGNSYEQY

CDR3 length: 11
V gene: TRBV10-2
J gene: TRBJ1-2
CDR3 protein: ASSPQGFNGYT

CDR3 length: 14
V gene: TRBV6-5
J gene: TRBJ2-2
CDR3 protein: ASSYSNQGLAGELF

CDR3 length: 12
V gene: TRBV28
J gene: TRBJ2-7
CDR3 protein: ASSSPAGIYEQY

CDR3 length: 12
V gene: TRBV7-3
J gene: TRBJ1-6
CDR3 protein: ASSGTGPPSPLH

CDR3 length: 16
V gene: TRBV19
J gene: TRBJ1-1
CDR3 protein: ASSIRAGYGPLNTEAF

CDR3 length: 12
V gene: TRBV10-1
J gene: TRBJ2-5
CDR3 protein: ASSEAGDRETQY

CDR3 length: 12
V gene: TRBV30
J gene: TRBJ1-2
CDR3 protein: AWSLKGADYGYT

CDR3 length: 12
V gene: TRBV6-5
J gene: TRBJ2-1
CDR3 protein: ASSAVGESNEQF

CDR3 length: 12
V gene: TRBV18
J gene: TRBJ2-5
CDR3 protein: ASSLQTGRETQY

CDR3 length: 13
V gene: TRBV28
J gene: TRBJ2-7
CDR3 protein: ASSELQGGSYEQY

CDR3 length: 13
V gene: TRBV6-5
J gene: TRBJ1-2
CDR3 protein: ASSYSGQVNYGYT

CDR3 length: 10
V gene: TRBV7-9
J gene: TRBJ1-2
CDR3 protein: ASSPDSYGYT

CDR3 length: 14
V gene: TRBV7-9
J gene: TRBJ1-2
CDR3 protein: ASSLRQGEANYGYT

CDR3 length: 13
V gene: TRBV7-9
J gene: TRBJ2-3
CDR3 protein: ASSRGTSGTDTQY

CDR3 length: 14
V gene: TRBV5-1
J gene: TRBJ2-3
CDR3 protein: ASSSGTSGTTDTQY

CDR3 length: 13
V gene: TRBV2
J gene: TRBJ1-2
CDR3 protein: ASSDPGQSNYGYT

CDR3 length: 12
V gene: TRBV18
J gene: TRBJ1-1
CDR3 protein: ASSPNREGAEAF

CDR3 length: 12
V gene: TRBV7-9
J gene: TRBJ1-2
CDR3 protein: ASSRGRGNSGYT

CDR3 length: 16
V gene: TRBV11-3
J gene: TRBJ2-3
CDR3 protein: ASSTPFGRLGGTDTQY

CDR3 length: 11
V gene: TRBV6-5
J gene: TRBJ1-2
CDR3 protein: ASSLDGVYGYT

CDR3 length: 12
V gene: TRBV10-3
J gene: TRBJ1-1
CDR3 protein: ATNIGAGGTEAF

CDR3 length: 14
V gene: TRBV19
J gene: TRBJ2-7
CDR3 protein: ASSAGGTGYTYEQY

CDR3 length: 14
V gene: TRBV3-1/TRBV3-2
J gene: TRBJ1-4
CDR3 protein: ASSQPGDRDNEKLF

CDR3 length: 13
V gene: TRBV5-1
J gene: TRBJ1-6
CDR3 protein: ASSLDSGGSSPLH

CDR3 length: 12
V gene: TRBV19
J gene: TRBJ2-2
CDR3 protein: ASSTTTLGGELF

CDR3 length: 12
V gene: TRBV25-1
J gene: TRBJ1-4
CDR3 protein: ASSGQATNEKLF

CDR3 length: 11
V gene: TRBV5-6
J gene: TRBJ1-6
CDR3 protein: ASSLGQTAELH

CDR3 length: 14
V gene: TRBV5-4
J gene: TRBJ1-2
CDR3 protein: ASSFGFAGGEEGYT

CDR3 length: 10
V gene: TRBV6-5
J gene: TRBJ1-1
CDR3 protein: ASGRELDEAF

CDR3 length: 13
V gene: TRBV28
J gene: TRBJ2-5
CDR3 protein: ASSLRAGAQETQY

CDR3 length: 18
V gene: TRBV9
J gene: TRBJ2-7
CDR3 protein: ASSPPHRLGRENLSYEQY

CDR3 length: 13
V gene: TRBV5-5
J gene: TRBJ2-2
CDR3 protein: ASTLTGVYTGELF

CDR3 length: 13
V gene: TRBV7-9
J gene: TRBJ1-4
CDR3 protein: ASSLSTETSEKLF

CDR3 length: 11
V gene: TRBV2
J gene: TRBJ1-2
CDR3 protein: ASRGQGNYGYT

CDR3 length: 17
V gene: TRBV5-1
J gene: TRBJ1-1
CDR3 protein: ASSLYPTGGARRNTEAF

CDR3 length: 12
V gene: TRBV6-1
J gene: TRBJ1-3
CDR3 protein: ASSDAGATDTIY

CDR3 length: 10
V gene: TRBV5-6
J gene: TRBJ2-7
CDR3 protein: ASSPNPYEQY

CDR3 length: 13
V gene: TRBV6-5
J gene: TRBJ2-7
CDR3 protein: ASSRGGTEVYEQY

CDR3 length: 11
V gene: TRBV6-5
J gene: TRBJ1-1
CDR3 protein: ASSPGQNTEAF

CDR3 length: 14
V gene: TRBV4-2
J gene: TRBJ1-2
CDR3 protein: ASSQDSTGRSRGYT

CDR3 length: 12
V gene: TRBV28
J gene: TRBJ1-1
CDR3 protein: ASSPGQGTREAF

CDR3 length: 11
V gene: TRBV2
J gene: TRBJ1-5
CDR3 protein: ASSGQGHQPQH

CDR3 length: 13
V gene: TRBV10-3
J gene: TRBJ2-5
CDR3 protein: AISEASGGQETQY

CDR3 length: 12
V gene: TRBV5-4
J gene: TRBJ2-3
CDR3 protein: ASSWIPGADTQY

CDR3 length: 13
V gene: TRBV24-1
J gene: TRBJ1-5
CDR3 protein: ATGSSEVSNQPQH

CDR3 length: 11
V gene: TRBV10-3
J gene: TRBJ1-4
CDR3 protein: AIRGQGSEKLF